This T cell receptor (beta chain) originates from a study of graft-versus-host responses after intestinal transplantation (dated by TCRdb to the early 2020s). In the study overall: Multivisceral, liver-intestinal, or isolated intestinal transplants were received by the recipients. Of the 20 to 30 intestinal transplant recipients enrolled in the cohort, one of whom was a retransplant, a few patients without pretransplant specimens were excluded. All recipients received anti-thymocyte globulin induction followed by maintenance tacrolimus and steroids for roughly 3 years. Donor T cell macrochimerism was defined as a peak of at least 4% donor T cells among recipient peripheral blood mononuclear cells. Alloreactive clones were identified by sequencing pre-transplant mixed lymphocyte reaction products and comparing them with unstimulated pre-transplant donor and recipient T cells. Rather than going through the commercial service, samples from three later patients were sequenced in-house on an Illumina MiSeq and processed with MiXCR. After intestinal transplantation, graft-versus-host and host-versus-graft alloreactive T cell clones in the graft, circulation and bone marrow were tracked using bulk TCR-beta CDR3 sequencing. The study at large found these results: Early after transplant, peak levels of circulating GvH clones were found to be associated with declines in HvG clones. GvH clones were detected in recipient bone marrow, and some of these GvH clones were observed earlier in ileal mucosa or blood, consistent with an intestinal mucosal origin. The conclusions were limited by the relatively low number and heterogeneity of the intestinal transplant patients. Patients with donor T cell macrochimerism had high GvH to HvG T cell clonal ratios in their allografts.

The receptor library was made with the immunoSEQ multiplex PCR assay. For most patients, genomic DNA was isolated with the Qiagen DNeasy Blood and Tissue Kit and shipped frozen to Adaptive Biotechnologies for TCR sequencing. For most patients, genomic DNA was subjected to high-throughput TCR-beta CDR3 sequencing by Adaptive Biotechnologies. Regarding the original processing steps: TCR sequencing data were retrieved from Adaptive's ImmunoSEQ software for some 17 patients, whereas a few other patients were processed with MiXCR and VDJtools. To correct CD4 versus CD8 sorting errors, sequences present in both subsets at a frequency ratio below 5:1 were removed. CDR3 nucleotide sequences shared by donor and recipient were removed because the origin of these sequences could not be assigned. To count as alloreactive, a clone needed at least 2-fold expansion over unstimulated cells and a minimum CFSE-low frequency of 0.002% (template counts) or 0.001% (read counts). Clones were considered mappable if detected in sequenced pre-transplant spleen, lymph node, or MLR CFSE-low populations of the donor or recipient. The cumulative frequency of alloreactive clones was calculated as a percentage of all sequences, weighted by copy number. In its TCRdb copy, this immuneACCESS table keeps in-frame sequences only and misses some clones. Where compared with another copy, unresolved V genes explain less than half of these, and the others have no known cause. D and trimming come from the DNA, and the V and J calls and clone size come from that table. This sample comprises 15,000 or so clones, approximately 33% of them detected only once. More than 1.5% of the sample is taken by the ten largest.

Note on this clone: No quality values exist for individual bases; no much larger clone is one base distant.

The time point label of this sample denotes: cells obtained before transplantation from donor or recipient. Mixed lymphocyte reactions plated approximately 200,000 CFSE-labeled pre-transplant responders with approximately 200,000 irradiated violet-dye-labeled stimulators and were cultured for 6 days. After the mixed lymphocyte reaction, proliferating CD3+CD4+CFSE-low and CD3+CD8+CFSE-low responder cells were FACS-sorted on a BD Influx sorter. The cysteine opens and the phenylalanine closes a CDR3 of 14 amino acids. Of the read, only the CDR3 DNA is kept; its 42 bases are in frame from base 1. CDR1 and CDR2, looked up from the germline V gene (reference sequence), are PRHDT and FYEKMQ. The junction carries 8 bases between V and J, which are trimmed by 1 base and 2 bases respectively.

The sequence is built from TRBV13 and TRBJ2-5, and possibly TRBD2, on 6 matching bases. Here the sequenced sample was alloreactive CD8+ T cells from a mixed lymphocyte reaction culture, taken before intestinal transplant. The cell subset or site label, read with the paper, signifies: CFSE-low proliferating T cells sorted from roughly 6-day pre-transplant mixed lymphocyte reaction (GvH or HvG direction). The sequence was obtained from a human patient who received an intestinal transplant. Here is the DNA: TGTGCCAGCAGCTTAGCGGGGGTACAAGAGACCCAGTACTTC. It codes for CASSLAGVQETQYF. With the rest looked up from the reference TRBV13 and TRBJ2-5 genes rather than sequenced, the full variable domain is AAGVIQSPRHLIKEKRETATLKCYPIPRHDTVYWYQQGPGQDPQFLISFYEKMQSDKGSIPDRFSAQQFSDYHSELNMSSLELGDSALYFCASSLAGVQETQYFGPGTRLLVL.